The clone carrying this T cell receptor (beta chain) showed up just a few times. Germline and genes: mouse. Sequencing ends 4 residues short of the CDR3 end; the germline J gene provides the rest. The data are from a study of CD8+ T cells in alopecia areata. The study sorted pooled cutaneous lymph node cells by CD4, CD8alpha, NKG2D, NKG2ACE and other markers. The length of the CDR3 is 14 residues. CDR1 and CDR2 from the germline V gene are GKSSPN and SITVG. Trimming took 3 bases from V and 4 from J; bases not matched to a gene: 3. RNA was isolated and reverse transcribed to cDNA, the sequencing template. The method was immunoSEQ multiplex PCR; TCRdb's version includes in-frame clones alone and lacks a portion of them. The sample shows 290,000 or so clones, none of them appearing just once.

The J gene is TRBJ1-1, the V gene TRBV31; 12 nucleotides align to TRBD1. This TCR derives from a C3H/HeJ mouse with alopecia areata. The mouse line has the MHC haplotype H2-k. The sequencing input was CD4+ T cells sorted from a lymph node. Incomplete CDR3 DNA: TGTGCCTGGAGGGGACAGGGGGCCGCCACA. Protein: CAWRGQGAAT. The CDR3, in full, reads CAWRGQGAATEVFF.